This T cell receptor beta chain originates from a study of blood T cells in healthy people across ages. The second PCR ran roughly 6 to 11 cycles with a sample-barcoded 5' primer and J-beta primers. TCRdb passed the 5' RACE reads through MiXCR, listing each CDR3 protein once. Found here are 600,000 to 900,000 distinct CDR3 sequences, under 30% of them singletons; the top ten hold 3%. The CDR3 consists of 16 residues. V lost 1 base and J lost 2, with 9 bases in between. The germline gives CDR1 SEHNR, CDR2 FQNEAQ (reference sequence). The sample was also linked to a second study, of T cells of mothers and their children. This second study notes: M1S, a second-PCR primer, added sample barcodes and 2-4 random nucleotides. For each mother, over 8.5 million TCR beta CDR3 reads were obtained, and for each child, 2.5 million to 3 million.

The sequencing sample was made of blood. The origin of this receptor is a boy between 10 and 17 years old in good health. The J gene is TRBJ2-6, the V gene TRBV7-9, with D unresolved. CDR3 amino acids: CASSLVPAPGANVLTF. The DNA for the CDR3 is TGTGCCAGCAGCTTAGTCCCGGCCCCTGGGGCCAACGTCCTGACTTTC.